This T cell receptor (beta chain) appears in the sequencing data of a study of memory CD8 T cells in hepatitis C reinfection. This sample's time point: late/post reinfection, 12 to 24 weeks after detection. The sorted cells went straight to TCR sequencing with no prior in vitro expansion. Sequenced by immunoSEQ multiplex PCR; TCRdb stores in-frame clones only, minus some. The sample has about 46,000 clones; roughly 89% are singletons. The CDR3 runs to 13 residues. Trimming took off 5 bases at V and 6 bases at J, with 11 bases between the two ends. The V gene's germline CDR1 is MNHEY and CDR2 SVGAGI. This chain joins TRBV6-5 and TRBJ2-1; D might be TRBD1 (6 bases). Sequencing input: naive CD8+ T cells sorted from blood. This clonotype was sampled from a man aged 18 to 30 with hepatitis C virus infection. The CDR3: CASSKTGSNEQFF. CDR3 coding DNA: TGTGCCAGCAGTAAAACAGGGTCCAATGAGCAGTTCTTC.